The clone carrying this T cell receptor (beta chain) was seen at least ten times. In the same sample, other DNA sequences code for this CDR3. Every isolated RNA sample was fully reverse transcribed, so sequencing captured expressed TCRB transcripts. TCRdb's table, derived via immunoSEQ multiplex PCR, lists solely in-frame clones and lacks some. The repertoire holds some 410,000 clones, approximately 15% seen once, with about 0.04% in the top ten. CDR3 length: 11 residues. Germline V gene sequence: CDR1 SQVTM, CDR2 ANQGSEA. Trimming cost V 2 bases and J 5 bases, with 6 bases left between them. The source of the sample is a study of beta chain features in type 1 diabetes. On the study more broadly: Across every sample, around 110,000,000 sorted cells were examined in total.

The V and J genes are TRBV29-1 and TRBJ1-2; D not certain. The specimen was naive CD4+ T cells from blood. The TCR sequence derives from a man in his thirties or forties in good health. CDR3 DNA: TGCAGCGTTGAAAAAGGGTATGGCTACACCTTC. It yields the protein CSVEKGYGYTF.